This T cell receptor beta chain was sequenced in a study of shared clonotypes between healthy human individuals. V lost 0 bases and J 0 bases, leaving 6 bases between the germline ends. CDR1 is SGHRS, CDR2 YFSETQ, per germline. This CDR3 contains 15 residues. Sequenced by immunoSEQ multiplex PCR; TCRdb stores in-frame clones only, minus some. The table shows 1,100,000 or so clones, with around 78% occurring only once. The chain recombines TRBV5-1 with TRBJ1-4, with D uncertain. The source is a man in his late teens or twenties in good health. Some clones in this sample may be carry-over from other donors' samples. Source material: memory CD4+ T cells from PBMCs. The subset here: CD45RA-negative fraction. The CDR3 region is CASSLAYATNEKLFF. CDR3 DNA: TGCGCCAGCAGCTTGGCCTATGCAACTAATGAAAAACTGTTTTTT.